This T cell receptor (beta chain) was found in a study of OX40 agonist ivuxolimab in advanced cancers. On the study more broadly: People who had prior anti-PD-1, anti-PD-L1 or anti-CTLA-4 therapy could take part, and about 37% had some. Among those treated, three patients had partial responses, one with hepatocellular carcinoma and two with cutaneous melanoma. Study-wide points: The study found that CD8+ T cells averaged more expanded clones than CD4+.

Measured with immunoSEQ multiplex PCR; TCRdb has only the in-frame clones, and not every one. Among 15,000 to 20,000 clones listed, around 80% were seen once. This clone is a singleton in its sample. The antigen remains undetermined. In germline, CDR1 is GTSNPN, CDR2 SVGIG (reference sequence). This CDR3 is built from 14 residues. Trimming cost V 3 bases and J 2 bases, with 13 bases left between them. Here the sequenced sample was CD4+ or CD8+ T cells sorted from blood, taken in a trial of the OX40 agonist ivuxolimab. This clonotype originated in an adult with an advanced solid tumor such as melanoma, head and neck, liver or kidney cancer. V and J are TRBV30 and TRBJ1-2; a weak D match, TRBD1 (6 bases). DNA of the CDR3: TGTGCCTGGAGGAGGGGGGGCGCGAACTATGGCTACACCTTC. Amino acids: CAWRRGGANYGYTF.